Listed below are T cell receptor beta chains from one sample, sequenced in a study of cytomegalovirus exposure and HLA in healthy donors. The repertoire was sequenced with immunoSEQ multiplex PCR; TCRdb's copy has only in-frame clones and lacks some. The repertoire has 120,000 or so clones, 80% to 90% of them found once; the top ten carry 4.4%. Source material: PBMCs. Receptors originate from a man aged 18 to 35 in good health and CMV-seropositive. Both conserved end residues are part of each CDR3. A D gene is named only where the DNA matches it firmly. Rows may omit the clone size; those that give it use once, few, many or a size class.

v_call: TRBV19; j_call: TRBJ1-6; d_call: .; cdr3_length: 14; clone_size: .; cdr3_aa: CASSNRDFLPPLHF; cdr3_nt: TGTGCCAGTAGTAATAGGGACTTCCTGCCACCCCTCCACTTT
v_call: TRBV2; j_call: TRBJ1-5; d_call: .; cdr3_length: 19; clone_size: .; cdr3_aa: CASSDSTETYTDSNQPQHF; cdr3_nt: TGTGCCAGCAGTGACTCGACAGAGACTTATACTGATAGCAATCAGCCCCAGCATTTT
v_call: TRBV11-1; j_call: TRBJ1-4; d_call: .; cdr3_length: 13; clone_size: .; cdr3_aa: CASSLSSNEKLFF; cdr3_nt: TGTGCCAGCAGCTTAAGCTCTAATGAAAAACTGTTTTTT
v_call: TRBV19; j_call: TRBJ1-2; d_call: TRBD1; cdr3_length: 15; clone_size: .; cdr3_aa: CASRPDRGLTYGYTF; cdr3_nt: TGTGCCAGTAGGCCGGACAGGGGGCTAACCTATGGCTACACCTTC
v_call: TRBV5-1; j_call: TRBJ1-1; d_call: .; cdr3_length: 16; clone_size: .; cdr3_aa: CASSPTGGSPLTEAFF; cdr3_nt: TGCGCCAGCAGCCCAACGGGGGGGTCTCCCCTCACTGAAGCTTTCTTT
v_call: TRBV7-2; j_call: TRBJ2-7; d_call: TRBD2; cdr3_length: 16; clone_size: .; cdr3_aa: CASSLVGLAAAYEQYF; cdr3_nt: TGTGCCAGCAGCTTAGTCGGACTAGCGGCCGCCTACGAGCAGTACTTC
v_call: TRBV4-2; j_call: TRBJ2-1; d_call: TRBD2; cdr3_length: 15; clone_size: few; cdr3_aa: CASSQDPGGYNEQFF; cdr3_nt: TGTGCCAGCAGCCAAGATCCGGGAGGCTACAATGAGCAGTTCTTC
v_call: TRBV4-1; j_call: TRBJ2-5; d_call: .; cdr3_length: 15; clone_size: .; cdr3_aa: CASSLLGLTQETQYF; cdr3_nt: TGCGCCAGCAGCCTTCTGGGACTGACCCAAGAGACCCAGTACTTC
v_call: TRBV9; j_call: TRBJ2-3; d_call: TRBD2; cdr3_length: 17; clone_size: .; cdr3_aa: CASSPHPSGASTDTQYF; cdr3_nt: TGTGCCAGCAGCCCCCACCCCAGCGGGGCTAGCACAGATACGCAGTATTTT
v_call: TRBV25-1; j_call: TRBJ2-7; d_call: TRBD1; cdr3_length: 16; clone_size: .; cdr3_aa: CASSAGGGLRTYEQYF; cdr3_nt: TGTGCCAGCAGTGCAGGGGGTGGCCTGAGGACCTACGAGCAGTACTTC
v_call: TRBV18; j_call: TRBJ1-1; d_call: TRBD1; cdr3_length: 18; clone_size: .; cdr3_aa: CASSPMAGTGLRNTEAFF; cdr3_nt: TGTGCCAGCTCACCAATGGCCGGGACAGGGCTCAGAAACACTGAAGCTTTCTTT
v_call: TRBV5-6; j_call: TRBJ2-5; d_call: .; cdr3_length: 11; clone_size: few; cdr3_aa: CASSREETQYF; cdr3_nt: TGTGCCAGCAGCCGTGAAGAGACCCAGTACTTC
v_call: TRBV5-1; j_call: TRBJ1-5; d_call: .; cdr3_length: 14; clone_size: .; cdr3_aa: CASSPSGGNQPQHF; cdr3_nt: TGCGCCAGCAGCCCTTCGGGGGGCAATCAGCCCCAGCATTTT
v_call: TRBV9; j_call: TRBJ2-1; d_call: .; cdr3_length: 15; clone_size: .; cdr3_aa: CASSVRPGGANEQFF; cdr3_nt: TGTGCCAGCAGCGTAAGGCCAGGAGGAGCCAATGAGCAGTTCTTC
v_call: TRBV29-1; j_call: TRBJ1-1; d_call: TRBD1; cdr3_length: 13; clone_size: .; cdr3_aa: CSVVAQGATEAFF; cdr3_nt: TGCAGCGTTGTGGCGCAGGGGGCTACTGAAGCTTTCTTT
v_call: TRBV2; j_call: TRBJ1-2; d_call: .; cdr3_length: 13; clone_size: .; cdr3_aa: CASAGGQNYGYTF; cdr3_nt: TGTGCCTCCGCAGGAGGACAGAACTATGGCTACACCTTC